A single sample is the source of the 2 T cell receptor beta chains below, sequenced in a study of OX40 agonist ivuxolimab in advanced cancers. The data were produced by immunoSEQ multiplex PCR, yet TCRdb's version contains in-frame clones alone and is incomplete. Among 90,000 to 130,000 clones listed, 80% to 95% were seen once. The sequenced sample was CD4+ or CD8+ T cells sorted from blood, obtained in a trial of the OX40 agonist ivuxolimab. The receptors shown here come from an adult with an advanced solid tumor such as melanoma, head and neck, liver or kidney cancer.

The chain recombines TRBV5-1 with TRBJ2-1; no clear D. CDR1 and CDR2 from the germline V gene are SGHRS and YFSETQ. There are 12 residues in the CDR3. V was cut by 4 bases and J by 5 bases, with 7 bases left in between. The CDR3 is CASSTPNNEQFF. The CDR3 DNA sequence: TGCGCCAGCAGCACACCCAACAATGAGCAGTTCTTC.

The count of this clone is one. The rearrangement links TRBV5-1 to TRBJ2-2; 8 bases match TRBD2. V lost 7 bases, J lost 5 bases, and 16 bases stayed unmatched. The CDR3 totals 17 residues. Germline lookup yields CDR1 SGHRS and CDR2 YFSETQ. The CDR3 here is CASRPTRSGRGTGELFF. In DNA, the CDR3 is TGCGCCAGCCGACCCACCCGGAGCGGGAGAGGAACCGGGGAGCTGTTTTTT. Full variable domain (remainder filled in from reference TRBV5-1 and TRBJ2-2): KAGVTQTPRYLIKTRGQQVTLSCSPISGHRSVSWYQQTPGQGLQFLFEYFSETQRNKGNFPGRFSGRQFSNSRSEMNVSTLELGDSALYLCASRPTRSGRGTGELFFGEGSRLTVL.